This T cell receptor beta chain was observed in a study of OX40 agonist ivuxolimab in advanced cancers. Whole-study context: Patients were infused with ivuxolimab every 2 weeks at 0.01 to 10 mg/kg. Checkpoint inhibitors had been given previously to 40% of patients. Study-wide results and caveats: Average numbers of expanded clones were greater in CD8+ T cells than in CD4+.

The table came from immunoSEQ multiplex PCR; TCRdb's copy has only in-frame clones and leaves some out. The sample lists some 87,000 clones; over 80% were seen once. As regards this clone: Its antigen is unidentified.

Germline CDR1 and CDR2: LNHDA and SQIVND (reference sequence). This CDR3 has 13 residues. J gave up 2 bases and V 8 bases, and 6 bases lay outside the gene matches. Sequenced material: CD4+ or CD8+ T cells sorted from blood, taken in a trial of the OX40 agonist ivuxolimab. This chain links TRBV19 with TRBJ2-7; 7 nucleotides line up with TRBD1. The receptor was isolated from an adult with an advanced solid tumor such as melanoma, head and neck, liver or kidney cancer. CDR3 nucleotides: TGTGCCAGTGGTCCGGGACAGACCTACGAGCAGTACTTC. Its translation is CASGPGQTYEQYF.